The clone carrying this T cell receptor (beta chain) has a count of ten or more. Its antigen is unknown. The data derive from a study of T cell repertoires in cytomegalovirus infection. For the study at large: Indications of both CMV infection and matching HLA type were provided by public TCR beta signatures.

Germline-derived CDR1 and CDR2 are SGHVS and FQNEAQ. Trimming removed 8 bases at V and 7 bases at J, with 17 bases between. This CDR3 has 13 amino acids. Points from the study as a whole: The ex vivo response showed dominance by HLA-C-restricted CMV-specific TCR beta clonotypes. There were carriers of CMV plus the relevant HLA, and cumulative public TCR beta family frequency identified them.

MiXCR, applied by TCRdb to the reads, yields one record per CDR3 protein. The sample includes approximately 260,000 distinct CDR3 sequences, over 15% of them seen just once. The specimen sequenced was CD8+ T cells from PBMCs. This clonotype originated in a human donor in good health (CMV status not recorded). Some clones in this sample may be carry-over from other donors' samples. The chain recombines TRBV7-8 with TRBJ2-5; D is perhaps TRBD2 (6 bases). The CDR3 loop is CASAWRETGTQYF. CDR3 DNA: TGTGCCAGCGCCTGGAGGGAGACGGGGACCCAGTACTTC.